This T cell receptor (beta chain) emerged from a study of blood T cell repertoires in COVID-19. Across the whole study: Nucleic acid was either cDNA or gDNA, and it came from T cells, B-cell-depleted T cells, or PBMCs.

Original methodology: The assay estimated nucleated cells by amplifying reference gene primers. Profiling relied on immunoSEQ multiplex PCR, and the TCRdb table lists in-frame clones only, not all of them. The V and J calls and clone size are taken from that table; D and trimming were inferred from the DNA. The table lists 350,000 to 400,000 clones, nearly 90% of them singletons. The CDR3 is 15 amino acids. V was pared by 5 bases and J by 3 bases, with 13 bases between. From germline, CDR1 is SEHNR and CDR2 FQNEAQ (reference sequence). Sequencing was carried out using PBMCs or T cells enriched from blood (not recorded which). The sequence was obtained from a woman younger than 45 who had recovered from COVID-19. The rearrangement joins TRBV7-9 to TRBJ2-2; D is perhaps TRBD2 (7 bases). The CDR3 bases are TGTGCCAGCAGCCCCGGGGGGCAGGACACCGGGGAGCTGTTTTTT. It codes for CASSPGGQDTGELFF.